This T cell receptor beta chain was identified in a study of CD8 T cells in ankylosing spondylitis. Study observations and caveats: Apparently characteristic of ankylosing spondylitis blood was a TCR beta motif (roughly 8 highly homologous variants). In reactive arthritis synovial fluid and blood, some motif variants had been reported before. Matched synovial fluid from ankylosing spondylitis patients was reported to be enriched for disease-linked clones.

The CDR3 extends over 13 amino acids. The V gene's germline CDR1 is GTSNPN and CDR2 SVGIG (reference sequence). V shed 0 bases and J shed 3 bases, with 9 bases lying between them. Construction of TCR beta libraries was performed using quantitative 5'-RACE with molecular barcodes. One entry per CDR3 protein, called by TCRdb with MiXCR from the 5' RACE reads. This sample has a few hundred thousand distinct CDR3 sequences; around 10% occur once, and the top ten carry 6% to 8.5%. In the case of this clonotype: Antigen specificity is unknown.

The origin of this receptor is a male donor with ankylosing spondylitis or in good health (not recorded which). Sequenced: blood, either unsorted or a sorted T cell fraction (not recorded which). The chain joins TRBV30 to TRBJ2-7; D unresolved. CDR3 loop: CAWSVIPGYEQYF. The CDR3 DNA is TGTGCCTGGAGTGTGATCCCTGGCTACGAGCAGTACTTC.